This T cell receptor beta chain was identified during a study of CD8 T cells in Susac syndrome. Germline-derived CDR1 and CDR2 are DFQATT and SNEGSKA (reference sequence). After removal of 4 bases from V and 4 bases from J, the junction contained 1 base not matched to a gene. This CDR3 is built from 12 residues. An amount of RNA that ranged from roughly 0.45 to 1 ug was reverse transcribed with random hexamers. One entry per CDR3 protein results from TCRdb running MiXCR on the immunoSEQ multiplex PCR reads. The repertoire consists of about 150,000 distinct CDR3 sequences, with roughly 94% occurring once and the leading ten covering 0.065% to 0.1%.

The chain couples TRBV20-1 to TRBJ2-3, with TRBD1 matching 8 bases. Input material: CD4+ T cells from PBMCs. This TCR was recovered from a human donor in good health. CDR3 region: CSATTGADTQYF. The CDR3 DNA follows: TGCAGTGCTACGACAGGGGCAGATACGCAGTATTTT.